Sequencing of this TCR beta chain was carried out in a study of blood T cell repertoires in COVID-19. In germline, CDR1 is SGHVS, CDR2 FNYEAQ. The CDR3 is 16 residues long. The V segment lost 0 bases and the J segment 9 bases; nucleotides outside the gene matches: 9. Clones were sequenced by immunoSEQ multiplex PCR, and TCRdb holds only the in-frame ones, with some missing. The sample shows about 370,000 clones, 75% to 90% of them seen only once. The sequenced material came from PBMCs or T cells enriched from blood (not recorded which). The sequence was obtained from a man aged 18 to 29 who had recovered from COVID-19. J is TRBJ2-1 and V is TRBV7-6, with 9 positions matching TRBD1. CDR3 bases: TGTGCCAGCAGCTTAGCTTTTGCACAGGGGGCTAGTGAGCAGTTCTTC. Encoded protein: CASSLAFAQGASEQFF.